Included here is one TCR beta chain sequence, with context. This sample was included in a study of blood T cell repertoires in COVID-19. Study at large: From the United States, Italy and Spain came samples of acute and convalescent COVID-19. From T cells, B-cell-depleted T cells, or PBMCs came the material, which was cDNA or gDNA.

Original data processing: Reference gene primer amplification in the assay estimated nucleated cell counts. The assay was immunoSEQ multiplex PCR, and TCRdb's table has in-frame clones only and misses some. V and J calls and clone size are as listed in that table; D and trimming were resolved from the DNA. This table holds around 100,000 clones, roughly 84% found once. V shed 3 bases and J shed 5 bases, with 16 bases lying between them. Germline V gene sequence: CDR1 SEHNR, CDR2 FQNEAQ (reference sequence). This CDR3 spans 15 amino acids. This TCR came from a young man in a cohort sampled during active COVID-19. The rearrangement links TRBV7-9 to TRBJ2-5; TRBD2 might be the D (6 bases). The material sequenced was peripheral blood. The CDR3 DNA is TGTGCCAGCAGCTTTTCCTCGCGGGGATGGGAGACCCAGTACTTC. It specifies CASSFSSRGWETQYF.